These 13 T cell receptor beta chains came from one sample sequenced in a study of blood T cell repertoires in COVID-19. Assay: immunoSEQ multiplex PCR; the TCRdb copy retains only in-frame clones and omits some. The sample comprises about 280,000 clones, 70% to 90% of which are singletons, and roughly 5% rests with the top ten. The sample was peripheral blood. The source of these receptors is a man in his fifties or sixties with active or convalescent COVID-19.

The rearrangement joins TRBV5-4 to TRBJ2-3; the match to TRBD2 covers 14 bases. V gave up 0 bases and J gave up 5 bases; unmatched junction bases: 2. Germline loops: CDR1 SGHNT, CDR2 YYREEE (reference sequence). This CDR3 has 16 residues. For the CDR3, the DNA is TGTGCCAGCAGCTTGGAAGGACTAGCGGGAGGAGATACGCAGTATTTT. Protein sequence: CASSLEGLAGGDTQYF.

This chain uses TRBV3-1 (or the pseudogene TRBV3-2) with TRBJ2-6, with 9 bases aligning to TRBD2. J was trimmed by 2 bases and V by 3 bases; bases with no gene match: 17. From germline, CDR1 is LGHDT and CDR2 YNNKEL (reference sequence). There are 21 residues in the CDR3. For the CDR3, the DNA is TGTGCCAGCAGCCAGTCGACGATAGCGGGAGTAATCTTAGCTGGGGCCAACGTCCTGACTTTC. This codes for CASSQSTIAGVILAGANVLTF.

V gene TRBV6-6 combines with J gene TRBJ2-1; 12 bases line up with TRBD2. The J segment lost 1 base and the V segment lost 6 bases, leaving 13 bases of the junction unmatched. The CDR3 consists of 19 residues. Germline V lookup: CDR1 MNHNY, CDR2 SVGAGI (reference sequence). The CDR3 nucleotides are TGTGCCAGCAGCTCACGTGTGACTAGCGGGAGCGGGTCCTACAATGAGCAGTTCTTC. It yields the protein CASSSRVTSGSGSYNEQFF.

This chain links TRBV5-6 with TRBJ2-3, with a tentative D call TRBD2 (6 bases). There are 16 residues in the CDR3. V was pared by 6 bases and J by 4 bases, with 21 bases between. Germline V gives CDR1 SGHDT, CDR2 YYEEEE. The CDR3 bases are TGTGCCAGCAAAGACGGGGGAACAGTTCGGGCAGATACGCAGTATTTT. This codes for CASKDGGTVRADTQYF.

This clone was detected a few times. V usage is TRBV27 and J usage is TRBJ2-3, with 10 bases that match TRBD2. J lost 4 bases, V lost 9 bases, and 7 bases had no gene match. The CDR3 is made up of 14 amino acids. In germline, CDR1 is MNHEY, CDR2 SMNVEV (reference sequence). The CDR3 protein is CASSSGRGSDTQYF. CDR3 sequence (DNA): TGTGCCAGTTCTAGCGGGAGAGGCTCAGATACGCAGTATTTT.

This sequence joins TRBV14 and TRBJ1-1; D is uncertain. There are 14 residues in the CDR3. Trimming removed 1 base at V and 2 bases at J, with 8 bases between. The germline gives CDR1 SGHDN, CDR2 FVKESK. In DNA, the CDR3 is TGTGCCAGCAGCCAAGGAGGCACCAACACTGAAGCTTTCTTT. Amino acid sequence: CASSQGGTNTEAFF.

This chain uses TRBV9 with TRBJ2-7; D might be TRBD2 (6 bases). Germline V gene sequence: CDR1 SGDLS, CDR2 YYNGEE. This CDR3 has 15 amino acids. Trimming stripped 0 bases from V and 7 bases from J, with 17 bases between. CDR3 in DNA: TGTGCCAGCAGCGTAGGAACGGGGGTGGGTTCGGAGCAGTACTTC. It specifies CASSVGTGVGSEQYF.

This rearrangement joins TRBV25-1 to TRBJ2-7, with 7 nucleotides matching TRBD2. The CDR3 sequence is 13 residues long. CDR1 and CDR2 from the germline V gene are MGHDK and SYGVNS. Trimming at V came to 3 bases and at J to 5 bases, leaving 4 bases not matched to a gene. This CDR3 reads CASSDGGRDEQYF. The DNA of the CDR3 is TGTGCCAGCAGTGATGGTGGGAGGGACGAGCAGTACTTC.

V gene TRBV7-9 combines with J gene TRBJ1-1; 7 positions match TRBD1. The CDR3 runs to 11 residues. J lost 11 bases, V lost 4 bases, and 4 bases had no gene match. The germline CDR1 and CDR2 sequences are SEHNR and FQNEAQ (reference sequence). The CDR3 reads CASSSRGPAFF. CDR3 DNA: TGTGCCAGCAGCTCTAGGGGGCCGGCTTTCTTT. Full variable domain (missing parts from reference TRBV7-9 and TRBJ1-1): DTGVSQNPRHKITKRGQNVTFRCDPISEHNRLYWYRQTLGQGPEFLTYFQNEAQLEKSRLLSDRFSAERPKGSFSTLEIQRTEQGDSAMYLCASSSRGPAFFGQGTRLTVV.

In this sample, this clone turned up once. CDR3 in DNA: TGTGCCAGCGCTCGGGGAGGAACCTACGAGCAGTACTTC. Encoded protein: CASARGGTYEQYF. This chain uses TRBV27 with TRBJ2-7; TRBD2 might be the D (6 bases). Germline V gene sequence: CDR1 MNHEY, CDR2 SMNVEV (reference sequence). Trimming removed 8 bases at V and 2 bases at J, with 13 bases between. The CDR3 is 13 residues long.

This clone occurred many times. The V gene is TRBV19, the J gene TRBJ1-5; 7 bases fit TRBD1. With V trimmed by 4 bases and J by 2 bases, 8 bases remained unmatched. CDR3 length: 16 amino acids. In germline, CDR1 is LNHDA, CDR2 SQIVND (reference sequence). In DNA, the CDR3 is TGTGCCAGTAGTAACCCCAGACAGGGAGGCAATCAGCCCCAGCATTTT. Encoded protein: CASSNPRQGGNQPQHF.

This CDR3 reads CASSLTPGTGELFF. The CDR3 bases are TGTGCCAGCAGCTTAACCCCCGGCACCGGGGAGCTGTTTTTT. The chain joins TRBV7-2 to TRBJ2-2; D is uncertain. The CDR3 has 14 amino acids. The germline gives CDR1 SGHTA, CDR2 FQGNSA. Trimming took off 2 bases at V and 4 bases at J, with 8 bases between the two ends.

The count of this clone is one. The chain couples TRBV27 to TRBJ1-2; no definite D call. Germline-derived CDR1 and CDR2 are MNHEY and SMNVEV (reference sequence). V was shortened by 6 bases and J by 4 bases, with 12 bases between the two germline ends. There are 13 residues in the CDR3. CDR3 in DNA: TGTGCCAGCAGCCCAAGGGCGGGCTATGGCTACACCTTC. Protein sequence: CASSPRAGYGYTF.